This T cell receptor beta chain was recorded in a study of identical twins. TCRdb reprocessed the 5' RACE reads with MiXCR, giving one entry per CDR3 protein. The table shows over 500,000 distinct CDR3 sequences, with less than 25% occurring only once. Germline loops: CDR1 SQVTM, CDR2 ANQGSEA. Trimming cost V 0 bases and J 5 bases; bases outside gene matches: 4. This CDR3 contains 13 residues. The sample also formed part of further work on T cells expressing NK-cell markers.

V gene TRBV29-1 combines with J gene TRBJ2-7; 7 bases line up with TRBD2. Sequencing input: CD4+ T cells sorted from blood. This sequence originates from a woman aged 18-29 years in good health. The CDR3 reads CSVEEGGSDEQYF. CDR3 nucleotide sequence: TGCAGCGTTGAAGAGGGCGGGAGTGACGAGCAGTACTTC.